This T cell receptor beta chain came from a study of cytomegalovirus exposure and HLA in healthy donors. About the study: Earlier sequencing of some 180 million T cells yielded 100 million to 140 million unique TCR beta sequences. Most genotyped donors, roughly 83% of more than 300, had Caucasian-associated genetic ancestry.

CDR3 length: 14 amino acids. Germline loops: CDR1 SGHRS, CDR2 YFSETQ. V lost 4 bases to trimming and J lost 1 base; unmatched junction nucleotides: 2. The PCR employed 60 Vbeta primers together with 13 Jbeta primers. Sequenced by immunoSEQ multiplex PCR; TCRdb stores in-frame clones only, minus some. The sample shows about 160,000 clones, approximately 88% of them seen only once. The chain combines TRBV5-1 with TRBJ1-5; 7 bases fit TRBD1. The sequenced sample consisted of PBMCs. The TCR was taken from a boy aged 2-15 years in good health and CMV-seronegative. The CDR3 coding sequence is TGCGCCAGCAGCCCGGGACAGAGCAATCAGCCCCAGCATTTT. Translation: CASSPGQSNQPQHF. The full variable domain, completed using reference TRBV5-1 and TRBJ1-5, is KAGVTQTPRYLIKTRGQQVTLSCSPISGHRSVSWYQQTPGQGLQFLFEYFSETQRNKGNFPGRFSGRQFSNSRSEMNVSTLELGDSALYLCASSPGQSNQPQHFGDGTRLSIL.